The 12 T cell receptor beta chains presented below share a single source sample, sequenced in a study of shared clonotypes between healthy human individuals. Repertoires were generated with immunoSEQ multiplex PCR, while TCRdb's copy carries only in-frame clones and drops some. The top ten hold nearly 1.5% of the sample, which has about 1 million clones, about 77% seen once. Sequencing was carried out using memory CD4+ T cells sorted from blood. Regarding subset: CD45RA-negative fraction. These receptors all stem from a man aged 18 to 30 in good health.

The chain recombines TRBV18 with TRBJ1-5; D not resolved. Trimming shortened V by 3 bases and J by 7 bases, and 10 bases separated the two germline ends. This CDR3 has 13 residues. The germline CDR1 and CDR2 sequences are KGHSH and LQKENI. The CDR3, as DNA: TGTGCCAGCTCACCGGCGAGGAGCCAGCCCCAGCATTTT. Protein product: CASSPARSQPQHF.

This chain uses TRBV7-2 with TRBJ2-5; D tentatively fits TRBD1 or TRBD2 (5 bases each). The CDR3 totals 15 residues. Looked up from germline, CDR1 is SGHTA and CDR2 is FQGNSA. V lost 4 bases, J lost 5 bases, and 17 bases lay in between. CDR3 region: CASSSQGRPQETQYF. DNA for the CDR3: TGTGCCAGCAGCTCCCAGGGACGCCCGCAGGAGACCCAGTACTTC.

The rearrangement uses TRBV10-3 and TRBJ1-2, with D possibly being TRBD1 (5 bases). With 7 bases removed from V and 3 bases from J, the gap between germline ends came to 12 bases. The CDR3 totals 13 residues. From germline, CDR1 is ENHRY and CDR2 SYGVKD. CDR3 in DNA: TGTGCCATCACCGGGGGGTTAGACTATGGCTACACCTTC. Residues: CAITGGLDYGYTF.

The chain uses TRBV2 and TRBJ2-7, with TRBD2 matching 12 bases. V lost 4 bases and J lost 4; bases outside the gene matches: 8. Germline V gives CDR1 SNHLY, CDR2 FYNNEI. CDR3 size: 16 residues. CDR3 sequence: CASSGGLAGSNYEQYF. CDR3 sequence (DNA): TGTGCCAGCAGTGGCGGACTAGCGGGATCTAATTACGAGCAGTACTTC.

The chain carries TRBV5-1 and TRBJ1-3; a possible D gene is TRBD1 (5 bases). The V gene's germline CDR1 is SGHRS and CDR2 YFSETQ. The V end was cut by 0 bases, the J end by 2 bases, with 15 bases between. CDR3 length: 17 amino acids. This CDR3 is CASSLVTQGPPGNTIYF. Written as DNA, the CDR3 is TGCGCCAGCAGCTTGGTTACCCAGGGCCCTCCTGGAAACACCATATATTTT. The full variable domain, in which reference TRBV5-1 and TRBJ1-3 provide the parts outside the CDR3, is KAGVTQTPRYLIKTRGQQVTLSCSPISGHRSVSWYQQTPGQGLQFLFEYFSETQRNKGNFPGRFSGRQFSNSRSEMNVSTLELGDSALYLCASSLVTQGPPGNTIYFGEGSWLTVV.

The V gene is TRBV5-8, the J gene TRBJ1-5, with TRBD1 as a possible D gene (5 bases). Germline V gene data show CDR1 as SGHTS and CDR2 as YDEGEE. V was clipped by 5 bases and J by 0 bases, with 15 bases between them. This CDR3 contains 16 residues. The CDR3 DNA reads TGTGCCAGCAGTCCAAGGGACGGGAATAGCAATCAGCCCCAGCATTTT. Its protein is CASSPRDGNSNQPQHF.

This CDR3 is CASSLVGTGDQPQHF. In DNA form, the CDR3 reads TGCGCCAGCAGCTTGGTGGGGACAGGGGACCAGCCCCAGCATTTT. V and J are TRBV5-1 and TRBJ1-5; 10 bases are a match to TRBD1. Trimming took 0 bases from V and 7 from J; bases not matched to a gene: 4. Germline V gene data show CDR1 as SGHRS and CDR2 as YFSETQ. CDR3 length: 15 amino acids.

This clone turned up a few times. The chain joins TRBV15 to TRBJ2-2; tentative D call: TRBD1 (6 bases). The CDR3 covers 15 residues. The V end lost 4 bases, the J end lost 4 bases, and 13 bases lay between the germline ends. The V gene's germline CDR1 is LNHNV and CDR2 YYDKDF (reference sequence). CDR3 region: CATSKQGGSTGELFF. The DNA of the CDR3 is TGTGCCACCAGCAAACAGGGTGGGAGCACCGGGGAGCTGTTTTTT.

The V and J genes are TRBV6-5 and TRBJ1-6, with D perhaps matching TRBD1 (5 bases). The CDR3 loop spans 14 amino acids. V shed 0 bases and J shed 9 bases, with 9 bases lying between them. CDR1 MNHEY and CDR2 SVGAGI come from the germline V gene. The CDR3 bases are TGTGCCAGCAGTTACTCGATGGGGGGTTCACCCCTCCACTTT. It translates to CASSYSMGGSPLHF.

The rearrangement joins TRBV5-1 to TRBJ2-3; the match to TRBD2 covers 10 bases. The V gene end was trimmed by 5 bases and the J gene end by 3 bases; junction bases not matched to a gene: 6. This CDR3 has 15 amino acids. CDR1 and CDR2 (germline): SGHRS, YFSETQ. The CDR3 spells CASRDGTSVTDTQYF. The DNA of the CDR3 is TGCGCCAGCAGAGACGGGACTAGCGTAACAGATACGCAGTATTTT.

The CDR3 DNA sequence: TGTGCCTGGAGTGTTTCGAGTGGACTAGCGGGAGTGTCAGATACGCAGTATTTT. Encoded protein: CAWSVSSGLAGVSDTQYF. This chain joins TRBV30 and TRBJ2-3; 13 nucleotides agree with TRBD2. V shed 0 bases and J 4 bases; nucleotides not matched to a gene: 10. The CDR3 loop spans 18 amino acids. CDR1 GTSNPN and CDR2 SVGIG come from the germline V gene (reference sequence).

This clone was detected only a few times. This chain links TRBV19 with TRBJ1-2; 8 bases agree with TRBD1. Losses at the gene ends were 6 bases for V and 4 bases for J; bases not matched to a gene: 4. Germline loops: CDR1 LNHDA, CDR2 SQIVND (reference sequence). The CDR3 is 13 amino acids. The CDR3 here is CASRTDRGYGYTF. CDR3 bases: TGTGCCAGTAGAACCGACAGGGGCTATGGCTACACCTTC.